This T cell receptor (beta chain) was recorded in a study of cytomegalovirus exposure and HLA in healthy donors. Background on the study: There were 88 million or so unique TCRs (from HLA-typed donors) in an early data release.

There are 18 residues in the CDR3. Germline V gene sequence: CDR1 SGHAT, CDR2 FQNNGV. The V end was cut by 3 bases, the J end by 3 bases, with 21 bases between. The primer mix had 60 Vbeta and 13 Jbeta primers. This table comes from immunoSEQ multiplex PCR, and its TCRdb copy is limited to in-frame clones, with some not included. The sample lists 150,000 to 200,000 clones; roughly 9.4% were seen once. This clone was detected only a few times. The specimen was PBMCs. The V gene is TRBV11-2, the J gene TRBJ1-3; no firm D call. The source is a young woman in good health and CMV-seropositive. CDR3 sequence (DNA): TGTGCCAGCAGCTTTTCCAGCCGAGGAGCGGGGTATGGAAACACCATATATTTT. Protein: CASSFSSRGAGYGNTIYF.